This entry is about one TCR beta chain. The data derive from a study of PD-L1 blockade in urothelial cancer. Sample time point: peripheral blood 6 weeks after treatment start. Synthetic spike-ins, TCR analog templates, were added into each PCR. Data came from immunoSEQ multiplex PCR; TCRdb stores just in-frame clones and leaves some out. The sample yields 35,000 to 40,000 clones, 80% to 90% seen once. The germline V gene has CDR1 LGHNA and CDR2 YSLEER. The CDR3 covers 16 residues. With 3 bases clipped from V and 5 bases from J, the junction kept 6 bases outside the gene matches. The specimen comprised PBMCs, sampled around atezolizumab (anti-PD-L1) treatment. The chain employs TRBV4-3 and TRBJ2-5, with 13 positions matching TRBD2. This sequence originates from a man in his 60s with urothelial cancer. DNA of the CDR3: TGCGCCAGCAGCCAGACCGGGACTAGCGGGGAGGAGACCCAGTACTTC. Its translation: CASSQTGTSGEETQYF.